The following is a T cell receptor beta chain sequence with its context. The data were taken from a study of T cell responses to AZD1222 COVID-19 vaccine. The table came from immunoSEQ multiplex PCR; TCRdb's copy has only in-frame clones and leaves some out. The top ten clones hold more than 1.3% of a sample with around 140,000 clones, 75% to 95% of them seen once. The TCR sequence derives from an adult in good health. The sequenced sample was peripheral blood, obtained on day 0 of AZD1222 vaccination.

The CDR3 bases are TGTGCCAGCAGCTCCGGCCAACTAAGCGGGGGGCATACGTACTACGAGCAGTACTTC. Translation: CASSSGQLSGGHTYYEQYF. The V gene is TRBV7-2, the J gene TRBJ2-7; 9 bases fit TRBD2. Germline V gene data show CDR1 as SGHTA and CDR2 as FQGNSA. The junction had 19 bases not matched to a gene; V was cut back by 4 bases and J by 3 bases. The CDR3 runs to 19 residues.